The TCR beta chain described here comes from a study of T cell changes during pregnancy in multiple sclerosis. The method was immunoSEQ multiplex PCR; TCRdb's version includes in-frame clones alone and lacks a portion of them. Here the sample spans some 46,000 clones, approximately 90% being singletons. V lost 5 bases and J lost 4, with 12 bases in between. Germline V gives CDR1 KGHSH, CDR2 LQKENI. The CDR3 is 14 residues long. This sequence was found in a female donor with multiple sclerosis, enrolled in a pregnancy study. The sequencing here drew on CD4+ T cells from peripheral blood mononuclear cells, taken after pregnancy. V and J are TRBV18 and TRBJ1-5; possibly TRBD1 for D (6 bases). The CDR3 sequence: CASSKDSLNQPQHF. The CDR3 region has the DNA TGTGCCAGCTCAAAGGACAGCCTAAATCAGCCCCAGCATTTT.